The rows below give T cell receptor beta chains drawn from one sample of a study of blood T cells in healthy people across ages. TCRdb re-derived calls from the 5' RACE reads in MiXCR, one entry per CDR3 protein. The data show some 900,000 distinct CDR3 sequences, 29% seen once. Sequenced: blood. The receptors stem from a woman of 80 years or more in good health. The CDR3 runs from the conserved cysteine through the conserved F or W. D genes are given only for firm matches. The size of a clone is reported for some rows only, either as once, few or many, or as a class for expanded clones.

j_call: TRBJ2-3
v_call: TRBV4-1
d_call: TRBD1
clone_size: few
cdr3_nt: TGCGCCAGCAGCCCAGATCATGGGACAGGGACAGATACGCAGTATTTT
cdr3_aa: CASSPDHGTGTDTQYF

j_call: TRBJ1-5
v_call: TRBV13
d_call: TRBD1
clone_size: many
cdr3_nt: TGTGCCAGCAGCCTAGGACAGGCCATTAATCAGCCCCAGCATTTT
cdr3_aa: CASSLGQAINQPQHF

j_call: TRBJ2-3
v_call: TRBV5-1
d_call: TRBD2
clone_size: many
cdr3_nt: TGCGCCAGCAGCCTCATCCCGAGTGGGAGGGCTCTCGATCGCGGCACAGATACGCAGTATTTT
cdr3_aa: CASSLIPSGRALDRGTDTQYF

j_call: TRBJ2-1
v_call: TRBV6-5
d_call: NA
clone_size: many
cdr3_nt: TGTGCCAGCAGGCACAGTAGATCCTACAATGAGCAGTTCTTC
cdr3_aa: CASRHSRSYNEQFF

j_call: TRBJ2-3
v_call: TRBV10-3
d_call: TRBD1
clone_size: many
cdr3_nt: TGTGCCACGGGGGGGACAGGGGTCACCACAGATACGCAGTATTTT
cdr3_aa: CATGGTGVTTDTQYF

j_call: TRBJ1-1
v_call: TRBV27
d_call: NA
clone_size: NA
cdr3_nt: TGTGCCAGCAGTTTAGGGTTCATGAACACTGAAGCTTTCTTT
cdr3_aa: CASSLGFMNTEAFF

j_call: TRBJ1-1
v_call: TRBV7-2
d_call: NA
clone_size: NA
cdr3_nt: TGTGCCAGCAGCTTATCCCCACGACAGAACGCTGAAGCTTTCTTT
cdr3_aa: CASSLSPRQNAEAFF

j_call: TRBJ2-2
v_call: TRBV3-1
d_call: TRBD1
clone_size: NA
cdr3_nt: TGTGCCAGCAGCCTCCCTAGGACAGGGAGGCGCGGGGAGCTGTTTTTT
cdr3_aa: CASSLPRTGRRGELFF

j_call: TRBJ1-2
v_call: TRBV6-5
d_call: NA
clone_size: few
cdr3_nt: TGTGCCAGCAGGACTGGGCTGACTAACTATGGCTACACCTTC
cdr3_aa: CASRTGLTNYGYTF

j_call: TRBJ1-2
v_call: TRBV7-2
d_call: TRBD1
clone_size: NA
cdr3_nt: TGTGCCAGCAACTTAGAATCAACAGGGGCCTATGGCTACACCTTC
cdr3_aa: CASNLESTGAYGYTF

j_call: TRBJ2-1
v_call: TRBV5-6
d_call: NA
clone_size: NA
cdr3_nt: TGTGCCAGCAGCTTGTTGGGGCAGCAAGGGACCCAGTTCTTC
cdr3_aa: CASSLLGQQGTQFF

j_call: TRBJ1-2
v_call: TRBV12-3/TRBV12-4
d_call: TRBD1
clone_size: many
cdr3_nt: TGTGCCAGCAGTATCAGGGGGGAGGACTATGGCTACACCTTC
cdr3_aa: CASSIRGEDYGYTF

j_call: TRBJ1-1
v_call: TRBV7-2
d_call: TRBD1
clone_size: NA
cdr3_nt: TGTGCCAGCAGCTCTAGAAGGGGGCTCATAGCGAACACTGAAGCTTTCTTT
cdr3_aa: CASSSRRGLIANTEAFF

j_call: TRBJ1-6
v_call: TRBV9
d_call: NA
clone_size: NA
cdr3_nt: TGTGCCAGCAGCGTAGGCCCCGGGGGTAATTCACCCCTCCACTTT
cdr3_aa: CASSVGPGGNSPLHF